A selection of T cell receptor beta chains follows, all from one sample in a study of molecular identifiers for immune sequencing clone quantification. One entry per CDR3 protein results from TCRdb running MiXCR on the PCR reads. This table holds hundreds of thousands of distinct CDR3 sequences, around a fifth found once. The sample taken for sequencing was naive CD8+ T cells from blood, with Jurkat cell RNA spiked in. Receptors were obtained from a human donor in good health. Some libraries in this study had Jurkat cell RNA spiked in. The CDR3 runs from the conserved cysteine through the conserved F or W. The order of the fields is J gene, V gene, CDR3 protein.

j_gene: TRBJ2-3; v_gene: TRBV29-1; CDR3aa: CSVEEGLADTQYF
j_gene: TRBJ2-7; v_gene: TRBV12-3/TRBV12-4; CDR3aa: CASSLYSTGGGYEQYF
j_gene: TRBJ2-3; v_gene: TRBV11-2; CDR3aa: CASSSTGFTDTQYF
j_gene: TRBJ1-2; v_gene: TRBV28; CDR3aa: CASSLYLAAGYTF
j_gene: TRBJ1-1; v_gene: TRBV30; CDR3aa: CAWTEGVRNTEAFF
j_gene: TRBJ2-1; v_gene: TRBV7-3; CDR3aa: CASSLTGSSYNEQFF
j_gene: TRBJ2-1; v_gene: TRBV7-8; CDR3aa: CASSLGPRGPPVEQFF
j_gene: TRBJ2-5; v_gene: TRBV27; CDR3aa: CASSTTGIETQYF
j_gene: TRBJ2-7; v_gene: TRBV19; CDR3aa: CASSWRGRSYEQYF
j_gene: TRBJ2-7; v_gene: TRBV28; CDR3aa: CASSSYTRDEQYF
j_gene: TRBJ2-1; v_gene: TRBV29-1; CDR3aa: CSVISGSAEQFF
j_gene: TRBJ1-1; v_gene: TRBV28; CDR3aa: CASSFGLRNTEAFF
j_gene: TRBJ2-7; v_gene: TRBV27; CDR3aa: CASSSAQGGLVYEQYF
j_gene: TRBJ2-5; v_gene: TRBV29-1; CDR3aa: CSVEDLSGLAGGPVEETQYF
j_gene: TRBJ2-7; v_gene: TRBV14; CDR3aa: CASSQERPTVNEQYF
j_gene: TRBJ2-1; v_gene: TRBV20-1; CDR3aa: CSASLGPHRTSGYNEQFF
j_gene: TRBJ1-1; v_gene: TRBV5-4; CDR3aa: CASIRGGTEAFF
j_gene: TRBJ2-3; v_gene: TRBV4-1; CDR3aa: CASSQIGLASTDTQYF
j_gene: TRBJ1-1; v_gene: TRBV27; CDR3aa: CASSLRGGASEAFF
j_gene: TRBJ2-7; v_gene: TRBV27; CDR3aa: CASTRGTGTSYEQYF
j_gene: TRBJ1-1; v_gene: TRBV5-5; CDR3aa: CASKTTGNTEAFF
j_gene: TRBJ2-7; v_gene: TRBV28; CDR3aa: CASSPPADSGRSYEQYF
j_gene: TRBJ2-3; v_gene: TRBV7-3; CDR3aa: CASSPGREWTDTQYF
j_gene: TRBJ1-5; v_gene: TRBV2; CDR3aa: CASSDGTGSNQPQHF
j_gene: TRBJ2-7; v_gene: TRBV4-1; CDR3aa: CASSPQKGSYEQYF
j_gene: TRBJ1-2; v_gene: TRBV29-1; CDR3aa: CSVRETLGYGYTF
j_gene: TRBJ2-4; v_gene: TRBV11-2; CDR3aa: CASSLVLGLADIQYF
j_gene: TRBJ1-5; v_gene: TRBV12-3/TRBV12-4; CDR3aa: CASSFVAAYSNQPQHF
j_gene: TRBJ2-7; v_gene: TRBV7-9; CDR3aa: CASSPLAGSTYEQYF
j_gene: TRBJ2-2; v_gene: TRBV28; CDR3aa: CASSWDGLTGELFF
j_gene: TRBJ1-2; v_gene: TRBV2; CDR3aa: CATQGFDYGYTF
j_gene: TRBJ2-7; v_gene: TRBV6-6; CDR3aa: CAIGTGGSYEQYF
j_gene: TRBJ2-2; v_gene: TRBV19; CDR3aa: CASSIDGGQGETGELFF
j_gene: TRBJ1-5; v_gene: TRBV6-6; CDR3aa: CASSYDNLVWSNQPQHF
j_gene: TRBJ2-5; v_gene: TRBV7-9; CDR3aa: CASSLATVFVTQYF
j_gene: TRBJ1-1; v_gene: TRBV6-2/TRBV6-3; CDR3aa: CASSYVVTGFSTEAFF
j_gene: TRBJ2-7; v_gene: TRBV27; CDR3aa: CASSPTGAGYYEQYF
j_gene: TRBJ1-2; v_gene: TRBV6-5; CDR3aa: CASRNPYGYTF
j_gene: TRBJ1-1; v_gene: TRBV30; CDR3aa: CAWSVVKGTEAFF
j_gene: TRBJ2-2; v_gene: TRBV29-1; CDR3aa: CSVVSGGELFF
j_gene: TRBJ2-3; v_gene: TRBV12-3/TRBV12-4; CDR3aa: CASSGIEGSGGAFTTDTQYF
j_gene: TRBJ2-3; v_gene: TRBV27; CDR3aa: CASSLEAGGRDTQYF
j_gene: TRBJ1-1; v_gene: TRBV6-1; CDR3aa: CASSGSKGSNTEAFF
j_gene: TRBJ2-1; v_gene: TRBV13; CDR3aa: CASSPSSGEQFF
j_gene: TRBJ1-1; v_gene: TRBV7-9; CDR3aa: CASSTTLNIENTEAFF
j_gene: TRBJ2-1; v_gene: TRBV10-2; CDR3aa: CASSVTPLAWFF
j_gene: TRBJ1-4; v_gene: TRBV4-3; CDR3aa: CASSQDLRQSEKLFF
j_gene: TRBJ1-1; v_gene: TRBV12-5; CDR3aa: CASGHWPVNTEAFF